These 12 T cell receptor beta chains were all obtained from the same sample, sequenced in a study of cytomegalovirus exposure and HLA in healthy donors. It was with 60 Vbeta and 13 Jbeta primers that the PCR ran. Clones were sequenced by immunoSEQ multiplex PCR, and TCRdb holds only the in-frame ones, with some missing. The table lists about 170,000 clones, roughly 73% of them singletons. The sequenced material came from PBMCs. Receptor source: a female donor in good health and CMV-seronegative.

The J gene is TRBJ1-3, the V gene TRBV29-1, with D unresolved. Germline loops: CDR1 SQVTM, CDR2 ANQGSEA. There are 11 residues in the CDR3. Trimming removed 7 bases at V and 2 bases at J, with 6 bases between. CDR3 sequence reads: CSARAGNTIYF. The CDR3 bases are TGCAGCGCGAGGGCTGGAAACACCATATATTTT.

The rearrangement links TRBV2 to TRBJ1-5, with TRBD1 identical over 7 bases. The V gene end was trimmed by 7 bases and the J gene end by 2 bases; junction bases not matched to a gene: 11. The CDR3 is 16 residues long. The V gene's germline CDR1 is SNHLY and CDR2 FYNNEI. CDR3 protein: CASTPDRPGGNQPQHF. DNA for the CDR3: TGTGCCAGCACCCCGGACAGGCCCGGGGGCAATCAGCCCCAGCATTTT.

The chain has TRBV27 and TRBJ2-3, with 9 bases aligning to TRBD2. Trimming removed 4 bases from V and 3 bases from J; junction bases left unmatched: 5. Germline V lookup: CDR1 MNHEY, CDR2 SMNVEV (reference sequence). This CDR3 has 15 residues. The CDR3 DNA reads TGTGCCAGCAGTTACGAAACTAGCGGGACAGATACGCAGTATTTT. Amino acids: CASSYETSGTDTQYF.

V gene TRBV5-4 combines with J gene TRBJ1-2; D call uncertain. This CDR3 is 12 amino acids long. Germline lookup yields CDR1 SGHNT and CDR2 YYREEE (reference sequence). The germline V and J ends were trimmed by 4 bases and 6 bases, with 10 bases remaining between them. CDR3 in amino acids: CASSPTRDGYTF. CDR3 sequence (DNA): TGTGCCAGCAGCCCAACCCGGGATGGCTACACCTTC.

The rearrangement joins TRBV28 to TRBJ1-1; the match to TRBD1 covers 7 bases. V shed 5 bases and J 1 base; nucleotides not matched to a gene: 1. In germline, CDR1 is MDHEN, CDR2 SYDVKM. The CDR3 consists of 13 residues. CDR3 nucleotide sequence: TGTGCCAGCAGTGGGGACAGGAACACTGAAGCTTTCTTT. Its protein product is CASSGDRNTEAFF. The whole variable domain, filled in from reference TRBV28 and TRBJ1-1, reads DVKVTQSSRYLVKRTGEKVFLECVQDMDHENMFWYRQDPGLGLRLIYFSYDVKMKEKGDIPEGYSVSREKKERFSLILESASTNQTSMYLCASSGDRNTEAFFGQGTRLTVV.

The rearrangement links TRBV5-1 to TRBJ2-6, with a possible D match to TRBD1 (5 bases). In germline, CDR1 is SGHRS, CDR2 YFSETQ. Trimming took 0 bases from V and 2 from J, leaving 12 bases between them. This CDR3 has 17 amino acids. The CDR3: CASSLEPPGTGANVLTF. Written as DNA, the CDR3 is TGCGCCAGCAGCTTGGAGCCCCCAGGGACTGGGGCCAACGTCCTGACTTTC.

V gene TRBV27 combines with J gene TRBJ2-5; the D is unclear. The CDR3 length is 13 residues. The V gene's germline CDR1 is MNHEY and CDR2 SMNVEV (reference sequence). V lost 3 bases and J 0 bases, leaving 5 bases between the germline ends. Written as DNA, the CDR3 is TGTGCCAGCAGTTTTTCGTACCAAGAGACCCAGTACTTC. Translated: CASSFSYQETQYF.

V and J are TRBV29-1 and TRBJ2-3; D remains ambiguous. Germline CDR1 SQVTM, CDR2 ANQGSEA. V dropped 3 bases and J dropped 6 bases, with 4 bases sitting between them. This CDR3 is 10 amino acids long. The CDR3 loop is CSVDEDTQYF. In DNA, the CDR3 is TGCAGCGTTGACGAGGATACGCAGTATTTT.

As DNA, the CDR3 is TGTGCCAGCAGCTTGATTGCGGGGCGTACCTACGAGCAGTACTTC. Its translation: CASSLIAGRTYEQYF. The chain couples TRBV5-5 to TRBJ2-7; TRBD2 might be the D (6 bases). CDR3 length: 15 residues. The V end was cut by 1 base, the J end by 2 bases, with 13 bases between. CDR1 SGHKS and CDR2 YYEKEE come from the germline V gene (reference sequence).

The CDR3 nucleotides are TGTGCCAGCAGCTTTGCGGGGCAGCGGGGGGGCTACGAGCAGTACTTC. It encodes CASSFAGQRGGYEQYF. This chain connects TRBV12-1 to TRBJ2-7; TRBD2 was called by the table and not checked on the DNA. TRBV12-1 is a pseudogene locus. CDR3 length: 16 residues.

This clone was observed a single time. The V and J genes are TRBV28 and TRBJ2-3, with D unclear. V lost 1 base and J lost 5, with 10 bases in between. CDR3 length: 14 residues. CDR1 and CDR2 (germline): MDHEN, SYDVKM. CDR3 coding DNA: TGTGCCAGCAGTTTATTTTCCGGTCGAGATACGCAGTATTTT. Encoded protein: CASSLFSGRDTQYF.

The chain joins TRBV27 to TRBJ1-5; D might be TRBD1 (6 bases). V shed 6 bases and J shed 10 bases, with 19 bases lying between them. This CDR3 has 14 amino acids. CDR1 is MNHEY and CDR2 is SMNVEV in the germline V gene (reference sequence). The CDR3 bases are TGTGCCAGCAGACCGACAGGCCCTGGGGGACCCCAGCATTTT. Amino acids: CASRPTGPGGPQHF.